The rows below give T cell receptor beta chains drawn from one sample of a study of CD8+ T cells in alopecia areata. Method: immunoSEQ multiplex PCR; TCRdb's copy keeps in-frame clones and lacks some. The sample lists approximately 99,000 clones; 50% to 70% were seen once. Material for sequencing was NKG2D-low CD8+ T cells sorted from blood. Receptors originate from a human donor with alopecia areata. The CDR3 runs from the conserved cysteine through the conserved F or W. A D gene is named only where the DNA matches it firmly. Clone size is stated in some rows and not others, as once, few, many or a class when expanded.

TRBJ1-4,NA,NA,TRBV14,TGTGCCAGCAGCCAAGAGTACGGTGAAAAACTGTTTTTT,CASSQEYGEKLFF
TRBJ2-3,once,TRBD1,TRBV27,TGTGCCACCTCGGAGACAGGGCAGGCAGATACGCAGTATTTT,CATSETGQADTQYF
TRBJ1-2,NA,NA,TRBV28,TGTGCCAGCAGCCACCCTCTCCGGGGGGAGAATGGCTACACCTTC,CASSHPLRGENGYTF
TRBJ2-2,few,NA,TRBV9,TGTGCCAGCAGCGGTTCGGGGATTAGCGGGGAGCTGTTTTTT,CASSGSGISGELFF
TRBJ2-7,NA,NA,TRBV27,TGTGCCAGCAGTTTATGGGGAACCGAGCAGTACTTC,CASSLWGTEQYF
TRBJ1-2,NA,TRBD1,TRBV7-9,TGTGCCAGCGGACCGGGACAGGGGGGGGTAGGCTATGGCTACACCTTC,CASGPGQGGVGYGYTF
TRBJ1-3,NA,NA,TRBV6-1,TGTGCCACCACATCTGGAAACACCATATATTTT,CATTSGNTIYF
TRBJ1-3,few,NA,TRBV29-1,TGCAGCGTGACGGCCGCCTCTGGAAACACCATATATTTT,CSVTAASGNTIYF
TRBJ2-2,few,TRBD1,TRBV5-5,TGTGCCAGCAGCGGGGAGACAGGGCCCACCGGGGAGCTGTTTTTT,CASSGETGPTGELFF
TRBJ2-7,NA,NA,TRBV6-1,TGTGCCAGCAGTGAGGGGAACCGGGACACCGCCTACGAGCAGTACTTC,CASSEGNRDTAYEQYF
TRBJ1-2,NA,NA,TRBV4-2,TGTGCCAGCAGCCTGGGAAGTGGCTACACCTTC,CASSLGSGYTF
TRBJ2-2,few,NA,TRBV7-9,TGTGCCAGCAGCCCTTCCAGGCTAAACACCGGGGAGCTGTTTTTT,CASSPSRLNTGELFF
TRBJ2-2,NA,NA,TRBV27,TGTGCCAGCAGTTTCGGTACCGGGGAGCTGTTTTTT,CASSFGTGELFF
TRBJ1-2,NA,NA,TRBV6-5,TGTGCCAGCAGTTACTCTTGGGGGCCTCTATCTGGCTACACCTTC,CASSYSWGPLSGYTF
TRBJ2-3,medium-sized,NA,TRBV7-2,TGTGCCAGCAGCTTAGGGAGCGGCCACACAGATACGCAGTATTTT,CASSLGSGHTDTQYF
TRBJ1-2,NA,NA,TRBV7-8,TGTGCCAGCAGCTTAGCGGGGGGGCGAAGCTACACCTTC,CASSLAGGRSYTF
TRBJ2-7,NA,TRBD2,TRBV28,TGTGCCAGCAGTGGTGGGACTAGAATCCTCTACGAGCAGTACTTC,CASSGGTRILYEQYF
TRBJ2-3,NA,TRBD1,TRBV5-1,TGCGCCAGCAGCTTGGCAGGACAGGGGGCGGCAGATACGCAGTATTTT,CASSLAGQGAADTQYF
TRBJ2-4,NA,NA,TRBV29-1,TGCAGCGTTGAGCAAGGGAAAAACATTCAGTACTTC,CSVEQGKNIQYF
TRBJ2-1,NA,NA,TRBV13,TGTGCCAGCAGCTTCGACACCTACAATGAGCAGTTCTTC,CASSFDTYNEQFF
TRBJ2-1,NA,TRBD2,TRBV4-1,TGCGCCAGCAGCCAAGTATTTCTAGCGGGAGGCAATGAGCAGTTCTTC,CASSQVFLAGGNEQFF
TRBJ1-1,NA,NA,TRBV2,TGTGCCAGCAGTGGTCCCGGGGGCAACACTGAAGCTTTCTTT,CASSGPGGNTEAFF
TRBJ2-5,NA,NA,TRBV5-1,TGCGCCAGCAGCTTGGACGGCGCGGATCAAGAGACCCAGTACTTC,CASSLDGADQETQYF
TRBJ2-3,NA,NA,TRBV13,TGTGCCAGCAGCGCCGGTTCCCCGGGAACAACCACAGATACGCAGTATTTT,CASSAGSPGTTTDTQYF
TRBJ2-3,few,NA,TRBV27,TGTGCCAGCAGTTTATCCGGCGGGATATACACAGATACGCAGTATTTT,CASSLSGGIYTDTQYF
TRBJ2-5,NA,NA,TRBV9,TGTGCCAGCAGCGACAACAGTTTCCAGTACTTC,CASSDNSFQYF
TRBJ2-2,NA,NA,TRBV19,TGTGCCCTGGGAGGAAACACCGGGGAGCTGTTTTTT,CALGGNTGELFF
TRBJ2-7,few,TRBD1,TRBV7-8,TGTGCCAGCACCGAAGACAGGGATATTATCTACGAGCAGTACTTC,CASTEDRDIIYEQYF
TRBJ2-1,NA,TRBD1,TRBV14,TGTGCCAGCAGCCACCGACTCTTAACAGGGGTCAATGAGCAGTTCTTC,CASSHRLLTGVNEQFF
TRBJ1-2,NA,TRBD1,TRBV27,TGTGCCAGCAGTTTACCGACAGGGCATGGCTACACCTTC,CASSLPTGHGYTF
TRBJ1-1,NA,NA,TRBV19,TGTGCCAGTAGTATACCCCCAGCAGCAGTGAACACTGAAGCTTTCTTT,CASSIPPAAVNTEAFF
TRBJ1-2,NA,TRBD1,TRBV18,TGTGCCAGCTCATCGGACAGGGAGCCCTATGGCTACACCTTC,CASSSDREPYGYTF
TRBJ1-3,few,NA,TRBV7-8,TGTGCCAGCAGCCAAACCACACCGGACTCTGGAAACACCATATATTTT,CASSQTTPDSGNTIYF
TRBJ2-5,NA,TRBD2,TRBV28,TGTGCCAGCAGCCCGCTTCCCGGGACTAGCGGAAAAGAGACCCAGTACTTC,CASSPLPGTSGKETQYF
TRBJ2-7,few,NA,TRBV6-5,TGTGCCAGCACCCCCCCGGGGATGCACGAGCAGTACTTC,CASTPPGMHEQYF
TRBJ2-7,NA,NA,TRBV11-2,TGTGCCAGCAGCTTAGCGGCTTACGAGCAGTACTTC,CASSLAAYEQYF
TRBJ2-1,NA,NA,TRBV7-9,TGTGCCAGCACCCAAAGGACCCACAATGAGCAGTTCTTC,CASTQRTHNEQFF
TRBJ1-5,few,NA,TRBV7-2,TGTGCCAGCAGCTTAGGGTCGCAGCCCCAGCATTTT,CASSLGSQPQHF
TRBJ2-5,NA,TRBD1,TRBV28,TGTGCCAGCTCTGGGACAGGGGTGGCCCAGTACTTC,CASSGTGVAQYF
TRBJ2-7,few,NA,TRBV9,TGTGCCAGCAGACGGCGTGAAGAGCAGTACTTC,CASRRREEQYF
TRBJ1-2,NA,NA,TRBV9,TGTGCCAGCAGAGAACTGAATGGCTACACCTTC,CASRELNGYTF
TRBJ1-1,NA,NA,TRBV20-1,TGCAGTGCTAGCAGCTACACTGAAGCTTTCTTT,CSASSYTEAFF
TRBJ2-2,NA,TRBD2,TRBV28,TGTGCCAGCAGTGAGCGGGGTTACACCGGGGAGCTGTTTTTT,CASSERGYTGELFF
TRBJ2-7,NA,NA,TRBV7-9,TGTGCCAGCAGCCCCGACGGCCGTTCCTACGAGCAGTACTTC,CASSPDGRSYEQYF
TRBJ2-3,NA,NA,TRBV28,TGTGCCAGCAGTACCCGGGACCCTCTTTCCACAGATACGCAGTATTTT,CASSTRDPLSTDTQYF
TRBJ2-1,NA,TRBD2,TRBV7-3,TGTGCCAGCAGCTCGGCGGGAGGGCCGGCTCATGAGCAGTTCTTC,CASSSAGGPAHEQFF
TRBJ2-7,few,NA,TRBV9,TGTGCCAGCAGCGGACCGTCTAGACCCGAGCAGTACTTC,CASSGPSRPEQYF
TRBJ2-7,few,TRBD2,TRBV13,TGTGCCAGCAGCCATTTAGCGGGACCGGCCTCCTACGAGCAGTACTTC,CASSHLAGPASYEQYF
TRBJ1-5,NA,TRBD1,TRBV27,TGTGCCAGCAGTTACAGGGGAGATCAGCCCCAGCATTTT,CASSYRGDQPQHF
TRBJ2-3,few,NA,TRBV28,TGTGCCAGCAGTTCAGCGTACACAGATACGCAGTATTTT,CASSSAYTDTQYF
TRBJ2-7,few,NA,TRBV19,TGTGCCAGTAGTATAGTGGGAGACAGCACCTACGAGCAGTACTTC,CASSIVGDSTYEQYF